This TCR beta chain was observed in a study of CD8 T cells in ankylosing spondylitis. Overall study results and limits: Disease-linked clones reportedly concentrated significantly in matched ankylosing spondylitis synovial fluid. As for the disease-linked clones, they showed a CD8+ phenotype and occurred at relatively low frequencies in peripheral blood. Eight highly homologous variants formed a TCR beta motif that appeared characteristic of ankylosing spondylitis blood.

Looked up from germline, CDR1 is LGHNA and CDR2 is YSLEER. V lost 4 bases and J 4 bases, leaving 10 bases between the germline ends. The CDR3 consists of 13 residues. Using quantitative 5'-RACE with molecular barcodes, the authors made TCR beta libraries. TCRdb re-derived calls from the 5' RACE reads in MiXCR, one entry per CDR3 protein. The sample has about 190,000 distinct CDR3 sequences; 13% are singletons. Details on this clonotype: The antigen is unknown.

Sequencing was carried out using blood, either unsorted or a sorted T cell fraction (not recorded which). The rearrangement links TRBV4-3 to TRBJ1-1, with D possibly being TRBD1 (6 bases). This clonotype originated in a female donor with ankylosing spondylitis or in good health (not recorded which). The DNA of the CDR3 is TGCGCCAGCAGCCGGCTAGGGGGCACTGAAGCTTTCTTT. Amino acids: CASSRLGGTEAFF.